These 24 T cell receptor beta chains were all obtained from the same sample, sequenced in a study of graft-versus-host responses after intestinal transplantation. The repertoire was sequenced with immunoSEQ multiplex PCR; TCRdb's copy has only in-frame clones and lacks some. The table has about 21,000 clones, 35% to 50% seen once; the top ten hold approximately 1.7%. Responders (about 200,000, CFSE-labeled) met about 200,000 stimulators that were irradiated and violet-dye-labeled. This specimen consisted of alloreactive CD8+ T cells from a mixed lymphocyte reaction culture, obtained before intestinal transplant. The subset is: CFSE-low proliferating T cells sorted from approximately six-day pre-transplant mixed lymphocyte reaction (GvH or HvG direction). The receptors were gathered from a human patient who received an intestinal transplant.

This chain links TRBV12-1 with TRBJ1-5. TRBV12-1 is assigned pseudogene status. This CDR3 has 18 residues. CDR3 sequence (DNA): TGTGCCAGCAGCTTTCCGGGAGAACAAGATTATAGCAATCAGCCCCAGCATTTT. This translates into CASSFPGEQDYSNQPQHF.

This chain joins TRBV5-1 and TRBJ1-2; TRBD1 matches 8 bases. Germline V gives CDR1 SGHRS, CDR2 YFSETQ. Losses at the gene ends were 4 bases for V and 4 bases for J; bases not matched to a gene: 6. This CDR3 contains 14 residues. CDR3 loop: CASSTETGGYGYTF. CDR3 bases: TGCGCCAGCAGCACTGAAACAGGGGGCTATGGCTACACCTTC.

V usage is TRBV9 and J usage is TRBJ2-6; TRBD1 matches 8 bases. Germline V gene lookup returns CDR1 SGDLS and CDR2 YYNGEE. The CDR3 totals 19 residues. The J segment lost 0 bases and the V segment lost 4 bases, leaving 12 bases of the junction unmatched. CDR3 DNA sequence: TGTGCCAGCAGCTTTCGCCCGGGACAGGCGCCCTCTGGGGCCAACGTCCTGACTTTC. It translates to CASSFRPGQAPSGANVLTF.

This clone is medium-sized within its sample. The V call is TRBV28, the J call TRBJ1-2; 11 nucleotides match TRBD1. Germline V gene sequence: CDR1 MDHEN, CDR2 SYDVKM. V lost 7 bases to trimming and J lost 8 bases; unmatched junction nucleotides: 15. The CDR3 sequence is 16 residues long. The CDR3 loop is CASNQLPRTGGAGYTF. Here the CDR3 DNA reads TGTGCCAGCAACCAACTACCCCGGACAGGGGGCGCGGGCTACACCTTC.

This clone turned up a few times. The rearrangement joins TRBV5-1 to TRBJ2-1; TRBD2 agrees at 11 bases. Germline CDR1 and CDR2: SGHRS and YFSETQ. The V segment lost 2 bases and the J segment 0 bases; nucleotides outside the gene matches: 7. There are 18 residues in the CDR3. In DNA, the CDR3 is TGCGCCAGCAGCTTAACGGGACTAGCGGATAGCTCCTACAATGAGCAGTTCTTC. Its translation: CASSLTGLADSSYNEQFF.

This clone occurred a few times. The chain uses TRBV5-1 and TRBJ2-1; 16 nucleotides line up with TRBD2. This CDR3 comprises 17 residues. Germline V CDR1 and CDR2: SGHRS, YFSETQ. J gave up 7 bases and V 4 bases, and 8 bases lay outside the gene matches. The CDR3 DNA reads TGCGCCAGCAGCGCTGGGACTAGCGGGAGGGCCAGTAATGAGCAGTTCTTC. Translation: CASSAGTSGRASNEQFF.

The CDR3 DNA reads TGTGCCAGCAGCGTGGACGGAACCTACGAGCAGTACTTC. Translated: CASSVDGTYEQYF. V usage is TRBV7-3 and J usage is TRBJ2-7; D gene unclear. This CDR3 contains 13 residues. CDR1 and CDR2 (germline): SGHTA, FQGTGA. V was trimmed by 5 bases and J by 2 bases, leaving 10 bases between them.

The gene calls are TRBV5-1 and TRBJ1-1; TRBD1 aligns across 9 bases. This CDR3 is built from 14 residues. V was pared by 3 bases and J by 1 base, with 1 base of the junction left unmatched. The V gene's germline CDR1 is SGHRS and CDR2 YFSETQ. The CDR3 bases are TGCGCCAGCAGCTGGACAGGGGAGAACACTGAAGCTTTCTTT. It codes for CASSWTGENTEAFF.

The chain couples TRBV5-1 to TRBJ2-7; D is unclear. V was trimmed by 4 bases and J by 5 bases, leaving 10 bases between them. The germline CDR1 and CDR2 sequences are SGHRS and YFSETQ. There are 12 residues in the CDR3. CDR3 loop: CASSPLGNEQYF. CDR3 in DNA: TGCGCCAGCAGCCCCCTGGGGAACGAGCAGTACTTC.

This sequence joins TRBV6-5 and TRBJ2-1; 13 nucleotides align to TRBD2. The J segment lost 8 bases and the V segment lost 0 bases, leaving 4 bases of the junction unmatched. The CDR3 extends over 16 amino acids. Germline assignment: CDR1 MNHEY and CDR2 SVGAGI. CDR3 loop: CASSYSGLAGKYEQFF. CDR3 nucleotide sequence: TGTGCCAGCAGTTACTCGGGACTAGCGGGAAAATATGAGCAGTTCTTC.

The table lists this clone with a few counts. This rearrangement joins TRBV7-3 to TRBJ2-1, with D possibly called TRBD1 or TRBD2 (5 bases each). V lost 8 bases, J lost 4 bases, and 18 bases lay in between. Per germline, CDR1 SGHTA and CDR2 FQGTGA. This CDR3 contains 15 residues. CDR3 DNA: TGTGCCAGCGGGCCAGAGGGGCGGGCGTACAATGAGCAGTTCTTC. As protein: CASGPEGRAYNEQFF.

The chain has TRBV5-1 and TRBJ2-7; 7 bases match TRBD1. V trimming: 4 bases; J trimming: 6 bases; junction bases outside the gene matches: 10. There are 14 residues in the CDR3. The germline V gene has CDR1 SGHRS and CDR2 YFSETQ. The CDR3 reads CASSIQGLNSEQYF. The CDR3 DNA sequence: TGCGCCAGCAGCATACAGGGGTTGAACTCCGAGCAGTACTTC.

The gene calls are TRBV30 and TRBJ2-7; D is perhaps TRBD2 (5 bases). This CDR3 comprises 17 residues. The V gene's germline CDR1 is GTSNPN and CDR2 SVGIG (reference sequence). V lost 2 bases and J 3 bases, leaving 23 bases between the germline ends. CDR3 sequence: CAWSSEFGPNGIYEQYF. In DNA, the CDR3 is TGTGCCTGGAGTTCAGAATTCGGACCTAACGGGATCTACGAGCAGTACTTC.

The chain uses TRBV27 and TRBJ1-2; unclear D gene. V was pared by 5 bases and J by 0 bases, with 19 bases between. This CDR3 is built from 17 residues. Per the germline V gene, CDR1 is MNHEY and CDR2 is SMNVEV (reference sequence). CDR3 sequence reads: CASSLRRPGPANYGYTF. In nucleotides, the CDR3 is TGTGCCAGCAGTCTTCGGCGTCCGGGCCCCGCTAACTATGGCTACACCTTC.

The gene calls are TRBV7-9 and TRBJ2-5; D may be TRBD1 or TRBD2 (6 bases each). The CDR3 contains 14 residues. The germline V gene has CDR1 SEHNR and CDR2 FQNEAQ (reference sequence). The V and J ends lost 3 bases and 4 bases respectively, with 12 bases between them. The CDR3: CASSLSQGGETQYF. The CDR3 bases are TGTGCCAGCAGCTTGTCACAGGGAGGAGAGACCCAGTACTTC. Full variable domain (rest looked up from reference TRBV7-9 and TRBJ2-5): DTGVSQNPRHKITKRGQNVTFRCDPISEHNRLYWYRQTLGQGPEFLTYFQNEAQLEKSRLLSDRFSAERPKGSFSTLEIQRTEQGDSAMYLCASSLSQGGETQYFGPGTRLLVL.

This clone is medium-sized within its sample. V and J are TRBV10-3 and TRBJ2-7; 7 bases are shared with TRBD1. Germline trimming cut 4 bases from V and 3 bases from J; bases unmatched to any gene: 0. In germline, CDR1 is ENHRY, CDR2 SYGVKD. This CDR3 contains 12 residues. CDR3 residues: CAISAGGYEQYF. CDR3 coding DNA: TGTGCCATCAGTGCAGGGGGCTACGAGCAGTACTTC.

This clone has just a few counts. The rearrangement links TRBV5-3 to TRBJ2-7; D possibly corresponds to TRBD2 (5 bases). TRBV5-3 is an open reading frame, and its role is uncertain. The germline V and J ends were trimmed by 7 bases and 0 bases, with 11 bases remaining between them. This CDR3 is 13 amino acids long. CDR3: CARYGLISYEQYF. The CDR3 region has the DNA TGTGCCAGATACGGACTGATCTCCTACGAGCAGTACTTC.

The chain is built from TRBV10-1 and TRBJ2-7; D is unclear. The CDR3 consists of 14 residues. Between the trimmed V and J ends, which lost 3 bases and 3 bases, there was a span of 12 bases. CDR1 is WNHNN and CDR2 is SYGVQD in the germline V gene (reference sequence). This CDR3 reads CASSEGWGLYEQYF. The CDR3 DNA follows: TGCGCCAGCAGTGAAGGTTGGGGTCTCTACGAGCAGTACTTC.

The rearrangement joins TRBV6-5 to TRBJ2-7; D may be TRBD2 (6 bases). Per the germline V gene, CDR1 is MNHEY and CDR2 is SVGAGI. The CDR3 consists of 14 residues. V dropped 6 bases and J dropped 5 bases, with 17 bases sitting between them. CDR3 nucleotide sequence: TGTGCCAGCAGACTAATCCGAGGGACTCACGAGCAGTACTTC. Translation: CASRLIRGTHEQYF.

This clone was seen a handful of times. The V and J genes are TRBV7-3 and TRBJ1-1, with D maybe TRBD1 (6 bases). Trimming cost V 2 bases and J 7 bases, with 11 bases left between them. CDR3 length equals 13 residues. The germline V gene encodes CDR1 SGHTA and CDR2 FQGTGA. CDR3 in DNA: TGTGCCAGCAGCTTAGGGCCGACAGGTGAAGCTTTCTTT. This gives the protein CASSLGPTGEAFF.

There are a few counts of this clone. The CDR3 bases are TGCGCCAGCAACAGGGGACTAGCGGGCACAGATACGCAGTATTTT. The encoded protein is CASNRGLAGTDTQYF. This chain joins TRBV10-2 and TRBJ2-3; 11 nucleotides agree with TRBD2. The ends lost 7 bases at V and 1 base at J; junction bases unmatched: 4. CDR3 size: 15 residues. Germline V CDR1 and CDR2: WSHSY, SAAADI.

This clone was detected a few times. This chain links TRBV5-8 with TRBJ2-1; no clear D gene. This CDR3 is built from 16 residues. Germline CDR1 reads SGHTS; CDR2 reads YDEGEE. Trimming took 0 bases from V and 0 from J, leaving 10 bases between them. The CDR3 is CASSLGPYLSYNEQFF. The CDR3 nucleotides are TGTGCCAGCAGCTTGGGGCCATACCTCTCCTACAATGAGCAGTTCTTC.

This clone was picked up a small number of times. The V gene is TRBV2, the J gene TRBJ2-7; maybe TRBD2 (6 bases). Germline-derived CDR1 and CDR2 are SNHLY and FYNNEI. The CDR3 is 14 amino acids. The germline V and J ends were trimmed by 7 bases and 5 bases, with 18 bases remaining between them. CDR3 sequence reads: CASTDPGLGNEQYF. The CDR3, as DNA: TGTGCCAGCACCGACCCGGGACTGGGTAACGAGCAGTACTTC.

The V and J genes are TRBV7-6 and TRBJ2-3, with 8 bases that match TRBD2. CDR3 length equals 16 residues. V lost 6 bases and J lost 4; bases outside the gene matches: 12. Germline CDR1 SGHVS, CDR2 FNYEAQ. The CDR3 DNA sequence: TGTGCCAGCAGTCCACTGAGCGGGAGAGGCGCAGATACGCAGTATTTT. Its protein product is CASSPLSGRGADTQYF.